This TCR beta chain was sequenced in a study of regulatory T cells in long-lasting Graves disease. Points from the study as a whole: Lower TCR diversity characterized persistent Graves' patients relative to newly diagnosed patients. Peripheral blood was the sole material, not thyroid tissue.

The time point is: newly diagnosed GD, antithyroid drugs for less than 3 months. Following extraction of RNA from PBMCs, that RNA was used to make the TCR library. This clonotype has a count of ten or more. Its antigen is currently unknown. Arm-PCR with iRepertoire HTBI primers amplified the CDR3 regions for these TCR beta libraries. Each CDR3 protein gets one entry after TCRdb re-called the multiplex PCR reads with MiXCR. The sample has 200,000 to 250,000 distinct CDR3 sequences; about 16% are singletons. The sample consisted of peripheral blood mononuclear cells (PBMCs), taken at new diagnosis, from a patient treated with antithyroid drugs. The TCR originated in a female donor with Graves disease.

This CDR3 is CASSTGAVYQPQHF. The DNA of the CDR3 is TGTGCCAGCTCGACAGGGGCGGTGTATCAGCCCCAGCATTTT. The V call is TRBV18, the J call TRBJ1-5; 8 nucleotides match TRBD1. The junction had 6 bases not matched to a gene; V was cut back by 6 bases and J by 5 bases. The germline V gene has CDR1 KGHSH and CDR2 LQKENI. The CDR3 runs to 14 residues.